Each of the 14 T cell receptor beta chains below was sequenced from the same sample in a study of shared clonotypes between healthy human individuals. Naivety among CD8 cells was defined by CD45RO negativity and positive CCR7 selection, thereby excluding terminally differentiated effector memory CD45RA+ cells. Profiled with immunoSEQ multiplex PCR; TCRdb holds only in-frame clones, not every one. The sample holds about 2,200,000 clones, 85% to 95% seen once. Material: naive CD8+ T cells from PBMCs. The receptors stem from a man younger than 35 in good health. Some clones in this sample may be carry-over from other donors' samples.

V and J are TRBV27 and TRBJ2-5; 10 bases line up with TRBD2. V shed 2 bases, J shed 1 base, and the junction held 4 bases outside the gene matches. This CDR3 has 16 residues. Per the germline V gene, CDR1 is MNHEY and CDR2 is SMNVEV (reference sequence). The CDR3 nucleotides are TGTGCCAGCAGTTTAAGGACTAGCGGAGTCCAAGAGACCCAGTACTTC. Encoded protein: CASSLRTSGVQETQYF.

The rearrangement uses TRBV7-2 and TRBJ2-7; D tentatively fits TRBD1 or TRBD2 (5 bases each). Germline CDR1 is SGHTA and CDR2 is FQGNSA. The CDR3 sequence is 14 residues long. V was shortened by 5 bases and J by 3 bases, with 14 bases between the two germline ends. The DNA for the CDR3 is TGTGCCAGCAGCCTCATACGGGGCGACTACGAGCAGTACTTC. Translated, it gives CASSLIRGDYEQYF.

With respect to this clone: In the same sample, other DNA sequences code for this CDR3. The genes are TRBV9 and TRBJ2-1, with D unclear. V was shortened by 0 bases and J by 4 bases, with 11 bases between the two germline ends. Germline lookup yields CDR1 SGDLS and CDR2 YYNGEE. The CDR3 covers 15 residues. CDR3 in DNA: TGTGCCAGCAGCGTAGTCGGTGGTCTATACAATGAGCAGTTCTTC. This encodes CASSVVGGLYNEQFF.

This chain connects TRBV25-1 to TRBJ2-7; TRBD1 might be the D (6 bases). The CDR3 spans 16 residues. CDR1 and CDR2 from the germline V gene are MGHDK and SYGVNS. The V end was cut by 6 bases, the J end by 2 bases, with 20 bases between. This CDR3 reads CASSNLPDRPTYEQYF. CDR3 nucleotide sequence: TGTGCCAGCAGCAACTTACCAGACAGGCCCACCTACGAGCAGTACTTC.

The V and J genes are TRBV11-2 and TRBJ1-2; D gene uncertain. The CDR3 length is 13 residues. CDR1 and CDR2 from the germline V gene are SGHAT and FQNNGV. Trimming removed 5 bases at V and 3 bases at J, with 10 bases between. The CDR3 DNA follows: TGTGCCAGCAGCCAAGTTGGGGACTATGGCTACACCTTC. Residues: CASSQVGDYGYTF.

The chain is built from TRBV13 and TRBJ2-7; D might be TRBD2 (6 bases). The CDR3 has 15 amino acids. V was pared by 5 bases and J by 2 bases, with 16 bases between. The germline V gene encodes CDR1 PRHDT and CDR2 FYEKMQ (reference sequence). This chain's CDR3 is CASSPAGRGAYEQYF. Here the CDR3 DNA reads TGTGCCAGCAGCCCGGCCGGGAGAGGGGCCTACGAGCAGTACTTC.

The chain employs TRBV6-6 and TRBJ1-1; no clear D gene. CDR1 and CDR2 from the germline V gene are MNHNY and SVGAGI (reference sequence). There are 13 residues in the CDR3. V lost 2 bases, J lost 1 base, and 5 bases lay in between. As DNA, the CDR3 is TGTGCCAGCAGTTACGGCCGGAACACTGAAGCTTTCTTT. Encoded protein: CASSYGRNTEAFF.

The genes are TRBV6-6 and TRBJ1-5; 8 bases match TRBD1. The CDR3 spans 12 residues. Looked up from germline, CDR1 is MNHNY and CDR2 is SVGAGI (reference sequence). V shed 7 bases, J shed 5 bases, and the junction held 1 base outside the gene matches. CDR3 sequence reads: CASTGGHQPQHF. The CDR3, as DNA: TGTGCCAGCACAGGGGGCCATCAGCCCCAGCATTTT.

CDR3 amino acids: CASSLFLAGGTGELFF. The CDR3 bases are TGTGCCAGCAGTTTGTTCCTAGCGGGAGGGACCGGGGAGCTGTTTTTT. This chain joins TRBV28 and TRBJ2-2, with 12 nucleotides matching TRBD2. The V and J ends lost 3 bases and 5 bases, in that order; junction bases with no gene match: 4. CDR1 is MDHEN and CDR2 is SYDVKM in the germline V gene. The CDR3 is 16 amino acids.

V usage is TRBV9 and J usage is TRBJ2-1; TRBD1 matches at 8 bases. The germline V gene has CDR1 SGDLS and CDR2 YYNGEE. V gave up 0 bases and J gave up 4 bases; unmatched junction bases: 6. The CDR3 spans 16 residues. The CDR3 DNA is TGTGCCAGCAGCGTAGGTCAGGGGGCGAGTTACAATGAGCAGTTCTTC. It is translated as CASSVGQGASYNEQFF.

The V and J genes are TRBV19 and TRBJ2-7; 8 bases align to TRBD1. Looked up from germline, CDR1 is LNHDA and CDR2 is SQIVND (reference sequence). J lost 2 bases, V lost 6 bases, and 12 bases had no gene match. The length of the CDR3 is 16 residues. The CDR3 sequence is CASRGLGQGDTYEQYF. For the CDR3, the DNA is TGTGCCAGTAGAGGTTTAGGACAGGGCGATACCTACGAGCAGTACTTC.

The chain has TRBV14 and TRBJ2-5; D gene uncertain. The CDR3 loop spans 13 amino acids. In germline, CDR1 is SGHDN, CDR2 FVKESK. The V end lost 4 bases, the J end lost 1 base, and 7 bases lay between the germline ends. This CDR3 reads CASSRYLQETQYF. The CDR3 DNA is TGTGCCAGCAGCCGTTACCTCCAAGAGACCCAGTACTTC.

On this clone itself: The same CDR3 arises from other DNA sequences in this sample as well. The chain carries TRBV27 and TRBJ2-3; no clear D gene. The CDR3 loop spans 12 amino acids. Germline V gene sequence: CDR1 MNHEY, CDR2 SMNVEV (reference sequence). V was pared by 5 bases and J by 6 bases, with 9 bases between. The CDR3 reads CASSPGADTQYF. The DNA of the CDR3 is TGTGCCAGCAGTCCCGGCGCGGATACGCAGTATTTT.

The genes are TRBV7-2 and TRBJ2-7, with D possibly being TRBD1 or TRBD2 (7 bases each). This CDR3 contains 16 residues. The ends were cut back, 7 bases at V and 1 base at J, with 20 bases in the middle. Germline CDR1 SGHTA, CDR2 FQGNSA. The CDR3 DNA is TGTGCCAGCACCTGGGGAGGGGGCCCTATTTCCTACGAGCAGTACTTC. As protein: CASTWGGGPISYEQYF.